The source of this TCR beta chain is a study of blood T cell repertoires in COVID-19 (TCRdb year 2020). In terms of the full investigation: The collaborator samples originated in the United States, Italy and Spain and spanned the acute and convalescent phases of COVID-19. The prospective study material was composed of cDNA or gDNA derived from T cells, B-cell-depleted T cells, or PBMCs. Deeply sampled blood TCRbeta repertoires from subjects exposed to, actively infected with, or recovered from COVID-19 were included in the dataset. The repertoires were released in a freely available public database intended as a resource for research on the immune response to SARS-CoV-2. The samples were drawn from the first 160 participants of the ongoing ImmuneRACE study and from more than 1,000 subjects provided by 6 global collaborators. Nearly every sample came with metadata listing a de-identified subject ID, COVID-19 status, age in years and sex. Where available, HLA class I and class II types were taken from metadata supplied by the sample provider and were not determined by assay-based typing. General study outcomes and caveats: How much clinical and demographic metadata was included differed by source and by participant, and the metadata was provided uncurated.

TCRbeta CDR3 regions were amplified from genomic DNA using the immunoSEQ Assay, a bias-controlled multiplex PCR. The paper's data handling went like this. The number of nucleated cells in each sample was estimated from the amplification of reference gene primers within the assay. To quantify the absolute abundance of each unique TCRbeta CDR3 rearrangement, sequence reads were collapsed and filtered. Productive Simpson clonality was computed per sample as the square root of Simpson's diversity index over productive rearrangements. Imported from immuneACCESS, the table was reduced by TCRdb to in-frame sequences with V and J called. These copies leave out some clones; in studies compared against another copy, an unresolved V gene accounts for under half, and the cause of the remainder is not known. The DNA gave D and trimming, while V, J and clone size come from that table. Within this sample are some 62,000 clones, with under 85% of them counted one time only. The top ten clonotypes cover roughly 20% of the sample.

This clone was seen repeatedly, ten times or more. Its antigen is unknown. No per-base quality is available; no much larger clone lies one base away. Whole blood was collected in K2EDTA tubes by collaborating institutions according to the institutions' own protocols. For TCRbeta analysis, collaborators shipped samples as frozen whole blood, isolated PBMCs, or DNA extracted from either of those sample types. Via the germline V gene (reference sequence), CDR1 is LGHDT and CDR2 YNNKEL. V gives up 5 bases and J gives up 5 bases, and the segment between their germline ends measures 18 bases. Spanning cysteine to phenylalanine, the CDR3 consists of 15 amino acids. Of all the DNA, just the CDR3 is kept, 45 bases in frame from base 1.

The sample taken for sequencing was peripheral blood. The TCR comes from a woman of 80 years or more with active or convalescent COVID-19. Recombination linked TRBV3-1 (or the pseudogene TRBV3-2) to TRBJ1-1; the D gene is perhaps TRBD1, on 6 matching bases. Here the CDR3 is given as CASSANRVSGTEAFF. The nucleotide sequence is TGTGCCAGCAGCGCCAACAGGGTTTCGGGTACTGAAGCTTTCTTT.